This T cell receptor beta chain was recorded in a study of OX40 agonist ivuxolimab in advanced cancers. Clones were read by immunoSEQ multiplex PCR, and TCRdb kept only the in-frame ones, dropping some. Of about 60,000 clones listed, about 93% are singletons. CDR1 is SQVTM, CDR2 ANQGSEA, per germline. The ends were cut back, 5 bases at V and 1 base at J, with 11 bases in the middle. The CDR3 contains 14 residues. The sequence was obtained from an adult with an advanced solid tumor such as melanoma, head and neck, liver or kidney cancer. The source was CD4+ or CD8+ T cells sorted from blood, collected in a trial of the OX40 agonist ivuxolimab. The V and J genes are TRBV29-1 and TRBJ2-2; the D is unclear. CDR3 DNA sequence: TGCAGCGTTCCCGGGTCGCTGAACACCGGGGAGCTGTTTTTT. Protein product: CSVPGSLNTGELFF.